Listed below are T cell receptor beta chains from one sample, sequenced in a study of blood T cell repertoires in COVID-19. Sequencing used immunoSEQ multiplex PCR; TCRdb keeps in-frame clones, though not all of them. The sample has about 55,000 clones; about four fifths are singletons. Material: peripheral blood. The receptors were sampled from a human donor in a cohort sampled during active or convalescent COVID-19. The conserved cysteine and the conserved F or W are not part of the CDR3 here. A D gene is named only where the DNA matches it firmly.

D,J,V,CDR3
TRBD1,TRBJ1-5,TRBV5-6,ASSHGGGRRSNQPQH
TRBD1,TRBJ1-1,TRBV6-5,ASRAGTGVYAEAF
-,TRBJ1-5,TRBV2,ASNEGRNQPQH
TRBD2,TRBJ2-5,TRBV5-1,ASSAALTSGGETQY
-,TRBJ1-5,TRBV6-1,ASSEEMGAQH
-,TRBJ2-7,TRBV6-6,ASSWGGRSDEQY
-,TRBJ1-1,TRBV5-1,ASSLGQNGMNTEAF
TRBD2,TRBJ2-1,TRBV5-1,ASSPSGGSYNEQF
TRBD1,TRBJ2-1,TRBV24-1,ATGTGAYNEQF
TRBD1,TRBJ2-7,TRBV6-5,ASSPYPGQPGEQY
TRBD1,TRBJ1-5,TRBV19,ASSFGQGNQPQH
-,TRBJ1-2,TRBV5-5,ASSFAGNYGYT
-,TRBJ1-2,TRBV6-6,ASSYSGRAVSDGYT
-,TRBJ2-7,TRBV7-8,ASSSGGGRTSYEQY
TRBD1,TRBJ2-5,TRBV6-5,ASTLDRAEETQY
TRBD1,TRBJ1-1,TRBV7-9,ASSWGQERLGNTEAF
-,TRBJ1-1,TRBV7-2,ASSFEVPEAF
TRBD1,TRBJ1-1,TRBV6-4,ASNFRDRGRVNTEAF
TRBD1,TRBJ2-3,TRBV4-3,ASSPTGVVADTQY
TRBD1,TRBJ2-1,TRBV5-5,ASSLGRGTSFGHYNEQF
TRBD1,TRBJ1-3,TRBV7-2,ASSLRGVGPGGPGNTIY
TRBD2,TRBJ2-1,TRBV5-4,ASSLGSGGAYNEQF